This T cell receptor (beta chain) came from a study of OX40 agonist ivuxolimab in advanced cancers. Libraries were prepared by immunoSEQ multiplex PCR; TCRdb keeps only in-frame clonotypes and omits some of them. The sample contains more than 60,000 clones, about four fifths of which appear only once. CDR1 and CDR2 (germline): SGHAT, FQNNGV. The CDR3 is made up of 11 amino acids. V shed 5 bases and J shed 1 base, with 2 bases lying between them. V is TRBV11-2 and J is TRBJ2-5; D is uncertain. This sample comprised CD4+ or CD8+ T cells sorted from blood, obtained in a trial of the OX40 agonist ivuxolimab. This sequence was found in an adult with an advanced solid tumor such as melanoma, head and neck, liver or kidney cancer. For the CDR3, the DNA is TGTGCCAGCAGCGTCCAAGAGACCCAGTACTTC. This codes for CASSVQETQYF.